A single sample gave rise to the 4 T cell receptor beta chains below, sequenced in a study of T cell responses to AZD1222 COVID-19 vaccine (dated by TCRdb to 2020 to 2023). The protocol used for the library was the immunoSEQ multiplex PCR assay. TCRdb obtained this table from immuneACCESS and retained in-frame rearrangements with V and J assigned. These tables miss some clones; where compared with another copy, unresolved V genes account for less than half of the shortfall, and the remainder is unexplained. Counted in this sample were fewer than 100,000 clones; more than 75% of them appeared once. About 13% of the sample rests with the top ten. According to the study, the label for this sample's time point signals: baseline before first vaccination. The input for sequencing was peripheral blood, taken on day 0 of AZD1222 vaccination. The receptor set was obtained from an adult in good health.

This clone was seen just once. The DNA for the CDR3 is TGTGCCAGCAGCTTAACCGGGGGGTTGAGCTCCTACGAGCAGTACTTC. This translates into CASSLTGGLSSYEQYF. V usage is TRBV7-2 and J usage is TRBJ2-7; 7 bases fit TRBD2. The CDR3 is 16 residues long. Germline CDR1 is SGHTA and CDR2 is FQGNSA. The V segment lost 2 bases and the J segment 0 bases; nucleotides outside the gene matches: 7. The whole variable domain, filled in from reference TRBV7-2 and TRBJ2-7, reads GAGVSQSPSNKVTEKGKDVELRCDPISGHTALYWYRQSLGQGLEFLIYFQGNSAPDKSGLPSDRFSAERTGGSVSTLTIQRTQQEDSAVYLCASSLTGGLSSYEQYFGPGTRLTVT.

The chain recombines TRBV19 with TRBJ1-2, with D tentatively TRBD1 (5 bases). Between the trimmed V and J ends, which lost 3 bases and 6 bases, there was a span of 11 bases. Germline lookup yields CDR1 LNHDA and CDR2 SQIVND (reference sequence). The CDR3 spans 13 residues. Written as DNA, the CDR3 is TGTGCCAGTAGTATTGGCCAGGGAGATGGCTACACCTTC. This encodes CASSIGQGDGYTF.

The chain recombines TRBV7-3 with TRBJ2-3; the match to TRBD2 covers 8 bases. Germline CDR1 SGHTA, CDR2 FQGTGA. This CDR3 has 15 residues. The V gene end was trimmed by 6 bases and the J gene end by 6 bases; junction bases not matched to a gene: 11. CDR3 in DNA: TGTGCCAGCAGGCTCGGGGGGGTAGTGACGGATACGCAGTATTTT. Translated, it gives CASRLGGVVTDTQYF.

This clone was found once. The chain couples TRBV7-2 to TRBJ2-5, with D possibly matching TRBD2 (5 bases). CDR3 length: 13 amino acids. V lost 1 base, J lost 5 bases, and 8 bases lay in between. Germline assignment: CDR1 SGHTA and CDR2 FQGNSA. CDR3 bases: TGTGCCAGCAGCTTAGGCAGGACTGAGACCCAGTACTTC. It encodes CASSLGRTETQYF.